Sequencing of this T cell receptor beta chain was carried out in a study of cytotoxic CD8 clonotypes in ibrutinib-treated CLL. On this clone itself: Its cognate antigen is unknown.

The CDR3 has 13 amino acids. Trimming shortened V by 2 bases and J by 5 bases, and 13 bases separated the two germline ends. Germline CDR1 is GTSNPN and CDR2 is SVGIG (reference sequence). General study results and limits: At ibrutinib response, clonality increased, and at progression it declined back toward baseline.

Assay: immunoSEQ multiplex PCR; the TCRdb copy retains only in-frame clones and omits some. The table lists more than 30,000 clones, 69% of them singletons, with about a quarter in the top ten. Sequencing was performed on PBMCs, taken before ibrutinib treatment. This TCR was sampled from a human donor with chronic lymphocytic leukemia. V gene TRBV30 combines with J gene TRBJ2-7, with D possibly being TRBD1 or TRBD2 (6 bases each). CDR3 sequence: CAWSTTGGDEQYF. CDR3 in DNA: TGTGCCTGGAGTACGACCGGGGGCGACGAGCAGTACTTC.